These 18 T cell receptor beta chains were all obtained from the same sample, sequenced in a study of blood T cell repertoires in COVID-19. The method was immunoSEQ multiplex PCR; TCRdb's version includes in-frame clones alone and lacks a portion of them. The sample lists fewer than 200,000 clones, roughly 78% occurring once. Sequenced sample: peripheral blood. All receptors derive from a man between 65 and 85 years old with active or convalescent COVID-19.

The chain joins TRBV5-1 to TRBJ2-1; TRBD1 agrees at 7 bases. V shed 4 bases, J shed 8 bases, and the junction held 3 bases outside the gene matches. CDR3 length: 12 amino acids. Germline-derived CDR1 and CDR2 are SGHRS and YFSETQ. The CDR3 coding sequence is TGCGCCAGCAGCCGTGACAGGGATGAGCAGTTCTTC. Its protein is CASSRDRDEQFF.

DNA for the CDR3: TGCAGCGTGGCTAGCGGGACCTCCTACAATGAGCAGTTCTTC. Translating it yields CSVASGTSYNEQFF. The chain combines TRBV29-1 with TRBJ2-1, with 9 bases lining up with TRBD2. The CDR3 spans 14 residues. After removal of 6 bases from V and 0 bases from J, the junction contained 3 bases not matched to a gene. Per the germline V gene, CDR1 is SQVTM and CDR2 is ANQGSEA.

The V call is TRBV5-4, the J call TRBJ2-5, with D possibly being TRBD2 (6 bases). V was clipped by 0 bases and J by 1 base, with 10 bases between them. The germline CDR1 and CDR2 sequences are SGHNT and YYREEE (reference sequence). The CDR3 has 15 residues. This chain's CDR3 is CASSLAGAGQETQYF. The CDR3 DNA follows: TGTGCCAGCAGCTTGGCCGGAGCGGGCCAAGAGACCCAGTACTTC.

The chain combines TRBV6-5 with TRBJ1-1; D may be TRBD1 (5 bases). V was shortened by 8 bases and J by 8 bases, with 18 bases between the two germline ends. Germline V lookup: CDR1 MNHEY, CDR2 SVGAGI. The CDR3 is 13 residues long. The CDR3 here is CASHWAGTSEAFF. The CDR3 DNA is TGTGCCAGCCATTGGGCCGGGACTTCAGAAGCTTTCTTT.

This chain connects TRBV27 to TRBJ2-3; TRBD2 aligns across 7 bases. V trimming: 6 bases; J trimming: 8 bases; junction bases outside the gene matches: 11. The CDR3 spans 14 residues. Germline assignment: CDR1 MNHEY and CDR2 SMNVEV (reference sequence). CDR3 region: CASSPTSRSGTQYF. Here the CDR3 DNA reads TGTGCCAGCAGCCCGACTAGCAGGTCCGGTACGCAGTATTTT.

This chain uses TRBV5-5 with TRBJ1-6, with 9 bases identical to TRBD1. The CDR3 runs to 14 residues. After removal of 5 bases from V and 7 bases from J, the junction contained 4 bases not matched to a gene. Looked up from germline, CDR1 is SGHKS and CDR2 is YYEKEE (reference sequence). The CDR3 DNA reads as TGTGCCAGCAGTCGGGACAGGGCAAATTCACCCCTCCACTTT. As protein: CASSRDRANSPLHF. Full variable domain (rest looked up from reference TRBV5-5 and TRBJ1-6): DAGVTQSPTHLIKTRGQQVTLRCSPISGHKSVSWYQQVLGQGPQFIFQYYEKEERGRGNFPDRFSARQFPNYSSELNVNALLLGDSALYLCASSRDRANSPLHFGNGTRLTVT.

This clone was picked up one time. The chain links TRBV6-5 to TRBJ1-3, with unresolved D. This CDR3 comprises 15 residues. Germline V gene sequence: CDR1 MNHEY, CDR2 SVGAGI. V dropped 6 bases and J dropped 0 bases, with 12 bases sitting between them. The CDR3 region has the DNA TGTGCCAGCAGATCTGAGACAAGCTCTGGAAACACCATATATTTT. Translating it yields CASRSETSSGNTIYF.

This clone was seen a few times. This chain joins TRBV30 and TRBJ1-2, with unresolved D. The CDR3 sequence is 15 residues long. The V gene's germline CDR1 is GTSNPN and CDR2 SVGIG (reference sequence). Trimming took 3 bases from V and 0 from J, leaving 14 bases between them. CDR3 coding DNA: TGTGCCTGGAGGCCGGGAGCAAGAGCTAACTATGGCTACACCTTC. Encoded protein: CAWRPGARANYGYTF.

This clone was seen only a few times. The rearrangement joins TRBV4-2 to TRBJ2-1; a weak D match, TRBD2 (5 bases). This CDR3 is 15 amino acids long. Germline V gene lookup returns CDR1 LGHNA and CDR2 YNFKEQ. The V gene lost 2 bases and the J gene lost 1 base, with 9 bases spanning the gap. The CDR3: CASSQPRGSYNEQFF. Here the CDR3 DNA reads TGTGCCAGCAGCCAACCGAGAGGGTCCTACAATGAGCAGTTCTTC.

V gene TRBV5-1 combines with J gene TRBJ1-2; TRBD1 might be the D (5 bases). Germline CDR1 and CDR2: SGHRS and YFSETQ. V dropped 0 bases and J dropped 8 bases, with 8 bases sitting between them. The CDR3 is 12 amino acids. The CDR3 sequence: CASSLEGQGYTF. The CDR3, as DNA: TGCGCCAGCAGCTTGGAGGGGCAGGGCTACACCTTC.

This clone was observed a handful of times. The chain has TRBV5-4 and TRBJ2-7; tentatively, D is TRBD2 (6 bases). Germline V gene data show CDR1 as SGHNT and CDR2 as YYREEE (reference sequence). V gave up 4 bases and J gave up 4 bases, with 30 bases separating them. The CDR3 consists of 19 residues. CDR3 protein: CASSPRNGGATPGPYEQYF. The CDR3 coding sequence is TGTGCCAGCAGCCCCCGGAACGGCGGGGCCACCCCTGGGCCTTACGAGCAGTACTTC. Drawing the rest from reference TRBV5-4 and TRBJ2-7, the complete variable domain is ETGVTQSPTHLIKTRGQQVTLRCSSQSGHNTVSWYQQALGQGPQFIFQYYREEENGRGNFPPRFSGLQFPNYSSELNVNALELDDSALYLCASSPRNGGATPGPYEQYFGPGTRLTVT.

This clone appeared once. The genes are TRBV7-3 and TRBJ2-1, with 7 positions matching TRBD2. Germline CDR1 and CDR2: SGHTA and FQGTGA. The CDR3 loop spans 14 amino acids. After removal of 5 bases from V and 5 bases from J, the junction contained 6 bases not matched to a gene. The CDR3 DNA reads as TGTGCCAGCAGCAAAATGGGGACTAACAATGAGCAGTTCTTC. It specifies CASSKMGTNNEQFF.

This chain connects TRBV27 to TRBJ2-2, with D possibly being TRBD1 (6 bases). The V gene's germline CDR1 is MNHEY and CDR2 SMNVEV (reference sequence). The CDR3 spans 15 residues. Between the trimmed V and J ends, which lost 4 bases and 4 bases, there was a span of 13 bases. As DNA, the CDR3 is TGTGCCAGCAGTTCGCAGGGGCGGTTCACCGGGGAGCTGTTTTTT. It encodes CASSSQGRFTGELFF.

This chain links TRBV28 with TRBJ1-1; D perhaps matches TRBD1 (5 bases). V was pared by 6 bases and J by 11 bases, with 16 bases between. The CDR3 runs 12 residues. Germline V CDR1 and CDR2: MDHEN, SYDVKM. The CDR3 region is CASSRPQGTAFF. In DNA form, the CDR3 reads TGTGCCAGCAGCCGGCCCCAGGGAACGGCTTTCTTT.

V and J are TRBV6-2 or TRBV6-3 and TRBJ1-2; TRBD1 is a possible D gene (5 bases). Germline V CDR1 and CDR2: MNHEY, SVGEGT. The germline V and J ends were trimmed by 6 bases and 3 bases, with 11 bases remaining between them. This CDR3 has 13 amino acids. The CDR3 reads CASSRRDYYGYTF. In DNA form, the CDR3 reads TGTGCCAGCAGCAGACGGGACTACTATGGCTACACCTTC.

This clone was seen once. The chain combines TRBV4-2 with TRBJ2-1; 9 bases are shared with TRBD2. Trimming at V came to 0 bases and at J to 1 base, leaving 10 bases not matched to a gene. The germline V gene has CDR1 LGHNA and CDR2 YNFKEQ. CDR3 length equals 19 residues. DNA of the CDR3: TGTGCCAGCAGCCAAGACTCTCTTAGCGGGAGTTGGTCCTACAATGAGCAGTTCTTC. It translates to CASSQDSLSGSWSYNEQFF.

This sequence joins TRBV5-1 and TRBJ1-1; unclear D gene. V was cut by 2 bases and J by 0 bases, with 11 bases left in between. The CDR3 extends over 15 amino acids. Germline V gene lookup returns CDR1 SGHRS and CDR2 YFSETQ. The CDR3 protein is CASSLNLALNTEAFF. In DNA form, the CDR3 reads TGCGCCAGCAGCTTAAATCTGGCTTTGAACACTGAAGCTTTCTTT.

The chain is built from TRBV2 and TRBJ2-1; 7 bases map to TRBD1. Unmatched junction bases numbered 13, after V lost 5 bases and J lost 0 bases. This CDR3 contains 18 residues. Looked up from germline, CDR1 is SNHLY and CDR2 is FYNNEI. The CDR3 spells CASSRSPGTDSSYNEQFF. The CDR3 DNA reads TGTGCCAGCAGTAGATCACCCGGGACAGATAGCTCCTACAATGAGCAGTTCTTC.